Shown below are 18 T cell receptor beta chains from a single sample sequenced in a study of cytomegalovirus exposure and HLA in healthy donors (dated by TCRdb to between 2016 and 2019). The library relied on the immunoSEQ multiplex PCR assay. For the multiplex PCR, a mixture combining 60 forward primers for TCR Vbeta segments and 13 reverse primers for TCR Jbeta segments was used. Not all clones reach the TCRdb copy of this immuneACCESS table, which keeps in-frame sequences only. Checked studies attribute under half of the gap to unresolved V genes and leave the rest unexplained. For this sample there are fewer than 150,000 clones; roughly four fifths appear just once. The top ten hold 13% to 15% of the sample. The sample taken for sequencing was PBMCs. The receptors come from a human donor in good health.

On this clone: One end of the junction varies from germline; a read error may be responsible. The chain combines TRBV7-9 with TRBJ2-4; D is perhaps TRBD1 (5 bases). Germline CDR1 is SEHNR and CDR2 is FQNEAQ (reference sequence). The CDR3 extends over 13 amino acids. CDR3 DNA sequence: TGTTCCAGCAGCTTTATAGGGGATAACATTCAGTACTTC. Protein product: CSSSFIGDNIQYF. The full variable domain, rest sourced from reference TRBV7-9 and TRBJ2-4, is DTGVSQNPRHKITKRGQNVTFRCDPISEHNRLYWYRQTLGQGPEFLTYFQNEAQLEKSRLLSDRFSAERPKGSFSTLEIQRTEQGDSAMYLCSSSFIGDNIQYFGAGTRLSVL.

In the case of this clone: The sample carries other DNA sequences with the same CDR3. The V and J genes are TRBV6-6 and TRBJ2-7; 11 bases are shared with TRBD2. V trimming: 5 bases; J trimming: 2 bases; junction bases outside the gene matches: 5. The CDR3 extends over 15 amino acids. Germline CDR1 MNHNY, CDR2 SVGAGI (reference sequence). The CDR3 protein is CASSTGTSGTYEQYF. CDR3 bases: TGTGCCAGCAGTACCGGGACTAGCGGCACCTACGAGCAGTACTTC.

The chain links TRBV4-1 to TRBJ2-3, with D possibly TRBD2 on 5 matching bases. The V end was cut by 4 bases, the J end by 0 bases, with 17 bases between. The CDR3 is 17 residues long. Germline CDR1 MGHRA, CDR2 YSYEKL. The DNA for the CDR3 is TGCGCCAGCAGCCGCCGGTATCTAGCTACTAGCACAGATACGCAGTATTTT. Amino acids: CASSRRYLATSTDTQYF.

The chain is built from TRBV7-9 and TRBJ2-1; 11 bases match TRBD1. Germline V gene data show CDR1 as SEHNR and CDR2 as FQNEAQ (reference sequence). The junction had 6 bases not matched to a gene; V was cut back by 1 base and J by 10 bases. There are 15 residues in the CDR3. CDR3 amino acids: CASSLVGTGGWEQFF. CDR3 bases: TGTGCCAGCAGCTTAGTGGGGACAGGGGGTTGGGAGCAGTTCTTC.

This rearrangement joins TRBV2 to TRBJ2-4; D gene ambiguous. This CDR3 is 11 amino acids long. The V and J ends lost 8 bases and 6 bases respectively, with 8 bases between them. From germline, CDR1 is SNHLY and CDR2 FYNNEI. The CDR3 DNA follows: TGTGCCAGCCTGGGCAGAAACATTCAGTACTTC. Residues: CASLGRNIQYF.

CDR3 in amino acids: CASSLGTSGSSPYNEQFF. The CDR3 DNA is TGTGCCAGCAGCCTAGGGACTAGCGGGAGCAGCCCGTACAATGAGCAGTTCTTC. V gene TRBV7-9 combines with J gene TRBJ2-1, with 14 bases that match TRBD2. Germline V lookup: CDR1 SEHNR, CDR2 FQNEAQ (reference sequence). Losses at the gene ends were 5 bases for V and 4 bases for J; bases not matched to a gene: 10. This CDR3 has 18 amino acids. Looking up the rest from reference TRBV7-9 and TRBJ2-1 gives the full variable domain: DTGVSQNPRHKITKRGQNVTFRCDPISEHNRLYWYRQTLGQGPEFLTYFQNEAQLEKSRLLSDRFSAERPKGSFSTLEIQRTEQGDSAMYLCASSLGTSGSSPYNEQFFGPGTRLTVL.

The V gene is TRBV4-1, the J gene TRBJ2-7; TRBD1 matches 8 bases. The CDR3 loop spans 15 amino acids. V was clipped by 1 base and J by 6 bases; unmatched bases: 8. Per germline, CDR1 MGHRA and CDR2 YSYEKL. CDR3 DNA sequence: TGCGCCAGCAGCCAAGGGGCCAGGGGGCCGAGCGAGCAGTACTTC. Its protein product is CASSQGARGPSEQYF.

The CDR3 spells CASSIQGAGYEQYF. The CDR3 coding sequence is TGTGCCAGCAGTATACAGGGGGCGGGTTACGAGCAGTACTTC. This chain joins TRBV27 and TRBJ2-7, with 9 bases matching TRBD1. The CDR3 runs to 14 residues. From germline, CDR1 is MNHEY and CDR2 SMNVEV (reference sequence). The ends lost 5 bases at V and 4 bases at J; junction bases unmatched: 6.

V gene TRBV19 combines with J gene TRBJ2-6; the D is unclear. Germline-derived CDR1 and CDR2 are LNHDA and SQIVND (reference sequence). The CDR3 sequence is 15 residues long. V lost 3 bases, J lost 2 bases, and 8 bases lay in between. CDR3 amino acids: CASSMPVPGANVLTF. CDR3 DNA sequence: TGTGCCAGTAGTATGCCGGTACCTGGGGCCAACGTCCTGACTTTC.

The chain couples TRBV7-9 to TRBJ1-2, with a tentative D call TRBD1 (5 bases). The V end lost 5 bases, the J end lost 0 bases, and 13 bases lay between the germline ends. The CDR3 consists of 15 residues. Germline CDR1 SEHNR, CDR2 FQNEAQ (reference sequence). The CDR3 is CASSKGHGPNYGYTF. The CDR3 bases are TGTGCCAGCAGCAAAGGACACGGACCTAACTATGGCTACACCTTC. Full variable domain (missing parts from reference TRBV7-9 and TRBJ1-2): DTGVSQNPRHKITKRGQNVTFRCDPISEHNRLYWYRQTLGQGPEFLTYFQNEAQLEKSRLLSDRFSAERPKGSFSTLEIQRTEQGDSAMYLCASSKGHGPNYGYTFGSGTRLTVV.

This chain links TRBV9 with TRBJ2-2; 12 bases align to TRBD2. The CDR3 spans 17 residues. With 3 bases clipped from V and 0 bases from J, the junction kept 3 bases outside the gene matches. CDR1 is SGDLS, CDR2 YYNGEE, per germline. DNA of the CDR3: TGTGCCAGCAGCGCGACTAGCGGGGGATCGAACACCGGGGAGCTGTTTTTT. Amino acids: CASSATSGGSNTGELFF.

The CDR3, as DNA: TGTGCCAGCATGTGGACTAGCGGAAACTACGAGCAGTACTTC. It specifies CASMWTSGNYEQYF. The rearrangement links TRBV2 to TRBJ2-5, with 10 positions matching TRBD2. The J call is in doubt because the DNA end fits TRBJ2-7 better. This CDR3 spans 14 amino acids. The germline CDR1 and CDR2 sequences are SNHLY and FYNNEI.

The rearrangement uses TRBV4-2 and TRBJ2-7, with a possible D match to TRBD2 (5 bases). The CDR3 sequence is 17 residues long. V was clipped by 0 bases and J by 2 bases, with 17 bases between them. Looked up from germline, CDR1 is LGHNA and CDR2 is YNFKEQ. The CDR3 is CASSQEPLRGVAYEQYF. In nucleotides, the CDR3 is TGTGCCAGCAGCCAAGAGCCCCTCCGGGGAGTCGCCTACGAGCAGTACTTC.

This CDR3 is CASSYLGEGTEAFF. The CDR3 DNA follows: TGTGCCAGCAGTTATCTCGGGGAGGGCACTGAAGCTTTCTTT. This chain connects TRBV6-6 to TRBJ1-1, with D hard to call. The CDR3 is made up of 14 amino acids. V lost 3 bases and J 4 bases, leaving 12 bases between the germline ends. CDR1 is MNHNY and CDR2 is SVGAGI in the germline V gene (reference sequence).

This clone was observed once. The chain recombines TRBV6-5 with TRBJ2-1; 11 bases agree with TRBD2. V lost 2 bases to trimming and J lost 10 bases; unmatched junction nucleotides: 10. The CDR3 sequence is 16 residues long. Germline V gene data show CDR1 as MNHEY and CDR2 as SVGAGI. CDR3 DNA: TGTGCCAGCAGTTACCTAGCGGGGGGTTCCAATCGAGAGCAGTTCTTC. It specifies CASSYLAGGSNREQFF.

The chain links TRBV28 to TRBJ2-7; TRBD1 might be the D (5 bases). Germline assignment: CDR1 MDHEN and CDR2 SYDVKM. Trimming took 5 bases from V and 6 from J, leaving 11 bases between them. CDR3 length: 12 amino acids. The CDR3 sequence is CASSVRGGEQYF. As DNA, the CDR3 is TGTGCCAGCAGTGTAAGGGGTGGCGAGCAGTACTTC.

The chain is built from TRBV7-7 and TRBJ2-1; D might be TRBD1 (5 bases). This CDR3 spans 12 amino acids. Germline loops: CDR1 SSHAT, CDR2 FNYEAQ (reference sequence). CDR3: CASWARGDEQFF. In nucleotides, the CDR3 is TGTGCTAGCTGGGCTAGGGGCGATGAGCAGTTCTTC.

The chain combines TRBV7-9 with TRBJ2-5, with 10 bases lining up with TRBD2. The CDR3 runs to 14 residues. The germline V gene encodes CDR1 SEHNR and CDR2 FQNEAQ (reference sequence). V gave up 5 bases and J gave up 5 bases; unmatched junction bases: 5. This chain's CDR3 is CASSPGTSEETQYF. CDR3 DNA: TGTGCCAGCAGCCCCGGGACTAGCGAGGAGACCCAGTACTTC.